The next 19 T cell receptor beta chains were all read from a single sample in a study of T cell clones after liver transplantation. Generated by immunoSEQ multiplex PCR, the TCRdb table keeps only in-frame clones and is missing some. The profile shows tens of thousands of clones, 65% to 85% of them singletons. The source was CD4+ T cells from blood, collected before liver transplant. These receptor sequences come from a human donor who received a liver transplant.

The V and J genes are TRBV5-1 and TRBJ2-1; TRBD1 aligns across 7 bases. This CDR3 is built from 16 residues. Trimming cost V 4 bases and J 3 bases; bases outside gene matches: 10. From germline, CDR1 is SGHRS and CDR2 YFSETQ. The CDR3 DNA is TGCGCCAGCAGCACCACCGGGACAGAGAACTACAATGAGCAGTTCTTC. This codes for CASSTTGTENYNEQFF.

The CDR3 DNA reads as TGTGCCAGCAGCCGACCTGGGGCCAACGTCCTGACTTTC. It translates to CASSRPGANVLTF. The chain is built from TRBV7-3 and TRBJ2-6; D ambiguous. CDR1 is SGHTA, CDR2 FQGTGA, per germline. V was shortened by 5 bases and J by 2 bases, with 4 bases between the two germline ends. This CDR3 comprises 13 residues.

The chain employs TRBV9 and TRBJ2-3, with 8 bases that match TRBD1. V was pared by 0 bases and J by 2 bases, with 2 bases of the junction left unmatched. CDR1 and CDR2 (germline): SGDLS, YYNGEE. CDR3 size: 15 residues. The CDR3 spells CASSVGTGTTDTQYF. The DNA of the CDR3 is TGTGCCAGCAGCGTAGGGACAGGGACCACAGATACGCAGTATTTT.

The chain employs TRBV4-3 and TRBJ2-7; 11 bases are a match to TRBD2. This CDR3 is built from 17 residues. Trimming removed 3 bases from V and 3 bases from J; junction bases left unmatched: 10. CDR1 and CDR2 (germline): LGHNA, YSLEER. CDR3 DNA sequence: TGCGCCAGCAGCCAGGTTATTGCTAGCGGGAGGATCTACGAGCAGTACTTC. Encoded protein: CASSQVIASGRIYEQYF.

The chain has TRBV5-4 and TRBJ1-1; 7 bases are a match to TRBD1. The CDR3 contains 16 residues. The ends lost 2 bases at V and 1 base at J; junction bases unmatched: 8. Germline V gene sequence: CDR1 SGHNT, CDR2 YYREEE (reference sequence). As DNA, the CDR3 is TGTGCCAGCAGCTTTATGCCGGGACAGAGGAACACTGAAGCTTTCTTT. It specifies CASSFMPGQRNTEAFF. Full variable domain (remainder filled in from reference TRBV5-4 and TRBJ1-1): ETGVTQSPTHLIKTRGQQVTLRCSSQSGHNTVSWYQQALGQGPQFIFQYYREEENGRGNFPPRFSGLQFPNYSSELNVNALELDDSALYLCASSFMPGQRNTEAFFGQGTRLTVV.

The V gene is TRBV18, the J gene TRBJ1-5, with no clear D. CDR3 length: 16 residues. Germline V gene sequence: CDR1 KGHSH, CDR2 LQKENI. V lost 3 bases, J lost 0 bases, and 12 bases lay in between. Here the CDR3 reads CASSPTTPNSNQPQHF. CDR3 DNA: TGTGCCAGCTCACCGACGACACCGAATAGCAATCAGCCCCAGCATTTT.

The chain joins TRBV11-1 to TRBJ2-5, with D hard to call. The length of the CDR3 is 13 residues. V lost 8 bases, J lost 0 bases, and 10 bases lay in between. Germline V CDR1 and CDR2: SGHAT, FQDESV (reference sequence). Here the CDR3 DNA reads TGTGCCAGCGGGCAGTCGAACCAAGAGACCCAGTACTTC. It yields the protein CASGQSNQETQYF.

The genes are TRBV27 and TRBJ1-2; TRBD1 aligns across 8 bases. This CDR3 comprises 14 residues. CDR1 and CDR2 (germline): MNHEY, SMNVEV (reference sequence). Trimming cost V 5 bases and J 4 bases; bases outside gene matches: 6. CDR3 nucleotide sequence: TGTGCCAGCAGTGCCCCAGGGGGCTCCTATGGCTACACCTTC. This gives the protein CASSAPGGSYGYTF.

This clone came up once. V and J are TRBV5-1 and TRBJ2-5; 9 nucleotides align to TRBD1. CDR1 and CDR2 from the germline V gene are SGHRS and YFSETQ. The CDR3 is made up of 16 amino acids. V lost 0 bases and J lost 5; bases outside the gene matches: 8. CDR3 amino acids: CASSLAAGQGGETQYF. The CDR3 region has the DNA TGCGCCAGCAGCTTGGCCGCGGGACAGGGCGGGGAGACCCAGTACTTC.

The V and J genes are TRBV7-2 and TRBJ2-6, with D possibly TRBD1 on 5 matching bases. With 5 bases removed from V and 4 bases from J, the gap between germline ends came to 24 bases. CDR1 SGHTA and CDR2 FQGNSA come from the germline V gene. The CDR3 has 19 amino acids. CDR3 region: CASSLRRGQYARGANVLTF. In DNA form, the CDR3 reads TGTGCCAGCAGCCTAAGACGTGGACAATATGCGAGGGGGGCCAACGTCCTGACTTTC.

The chain links TRBV18 to TRBJ2-3; TRBD2 agrees at 9 bases. V lost 5 bases to trimming and J lost 5 bases; unmatched junction nucleotides: 11. Germline V gives CDR1 KGHSH, CDR2 LQKENI. The CDR3 is made up of 16 amino acids. The CDR3 is CASSVSLAGGQDTQYF. DNA of the CDR3: TGTGCCAGCTCAGTCTCTCTTGCGGGGGGGCAAGATACGCAGTATTTT. Full variable domain (missing parts from reference TRBV18 and TRBJ2-3): NAGVMQNPRHLVRRRGQEARLRCSPMKGHSHVYWYRQLPEEGLKFMVYLQKENIIDESGMPKERFSAEFPKEGPSILRIQQVVRGDSAAYFCASSVSLAGGQDTQYFGPGTRLTVL.

The chain is built from TRBV5-1 and TRBJ2-5; D remains ambiguous. There are 13 residues in the CDR3. Trimming removed 4 bases from V and 4 bases from J, with 11 bases in between. Germline V gives CDR1 SGHRS, CDR2 YFSETQ. CDR3 protein: CASSRALGETQYF. CDR3 nucleotide sequence: TGCGCCAGCAGCCGGGCCCTGGGAGAGACCCAGTACTTC.

The chain combines TRBV28 with TRBJ2-1; 13 positions agree with TRBD2. The CDR3 loop spans 15 amino acids. Germline V gene data show CDR1 as MDHEN and CDR2 as SYDVKM. The V segment lost 9 bases and the J segment 10 bases; nucleotides outside the gene matches: 12. CDR3 bases: TGTGCCAGTGACCCAAGGACTAGCGGGAGCGGCGAGCAGTTCTTC. This translates into CASDPRTSGSGEQFF.

The chain uses TRBV29-1 and TRBJ2-3; 9 nucleotides match TRBD2. Losses at the gene ends were 4 bases for V and 4 bases for J; bases not matched to a gene: 18. Germline CDR1 and CDR2: SQVTM and ANQGSEA. This CDR3 is built from 18 residues. The CDR3 region has the DNA TGCAGCGTTGTTTACAATCGTGGGCTAGCGGGAAGGGCAGATACGCAGTATTTT. Translating it yields CSVVYNRGLAGRADTQYF.

The CDR3 sequence: CASSLSGGSYNEQFF. The CDR3 DNA reads as TGTGCCAGCAGTTTAAGTGGCGGGTCCTACAATGAGCAGTTCTTC. The rearrangement joins TRBV28 to TRBJ2-1; D is perhaps TRBD2 (5 bases). The germline CDR1 and CDR2 sequences are MDHEN and SYDVKM. Trimming shortened V by 2 bases and J by 1 base, and 9 bases separated the two germline ends. There are 15 residues in the CDR3. Complete variable domain (other parts from reference TRBV28 and TRBJ2-1): DVKVTQSSRYLVKRTGEKVFLECVQDMDHENMFWYRQDPGLGLRLIYFSYDVKMKEKGDIPEGYSVSREKKERFSLILESASTNQTSMYLCASSLSGGSYNEQFFGPGTRLTVL.

V is TRBV9 and J is TRBJ2-1; 12 nucleotides agree with TRBD2. Per germline, CDR1 SGDLS and CDR2 YYNGEE. This CDR3 has 16 residues. The V and J ends lost 0 bases and 9 bases, in that order; junction bases with no gene match: 7. CDR3 residues: CASSVGASGGVGEQFF. CDR3 nucleotide sequence: TGTGCCAGCAGCGTAGGTGCTAGCGGGGGGGTTGGTGAGCAGTTCTTC.

This clone has only one observation. The J gene is TRBJ1-5, the V gene TRBV6-1; no clear D. Germline CDR1 MNHNS, CDR2 SASEGT. The CDR3 loop spans 15 amino acids. The V end lost 6 bases, the J end lost 5 bases, and 17 bases lay between the germline ends. CDR3 sequence reads: CASSQAIGIDQPQHF. The CDR3 DNA follows: TGTGCCAGCAGCCAGGCCATCGGGATAGATCAGCCCCAGCATTTT.

This chain connects TRBV7-9 to TRBJ2-5, with D perhaps TRBD1 (6 bases). V was trimmed by 10 bases and J by 0 bases, leaving 15 bases between them. The CDR3 is made up of 14 amino acids. Germline CDR1 SEHNR, CDR2 FQNEAQ (reference sequence). The CDR3 DNA reads TGTGCCACCGACACAGGGAAGGACCAAGAGACCCAGTACTTC. Translation gives CATDTGKDQETQYF.

CDR3 protein: CASSLVAGANEQFF. As DNA, the CDR3 is TGTGCCAGCAGCCTGGTAGCGGGAGCCAATGAGCAGTTCTTC. The chain couples TRBV14 to TRBJ2-1; 9 nucleotides line up with TRBD2. The trim removed 4 bases at V and 6 bases at J, leaving 4 bases unmatched. CDR3 size: 14 residues. Germline CDR1 and CDR2: SGHDN and FVKESK.